These 24 T cell receptor beta chains were sequenced from one sample in a study of blood T cell repertoires in COVID-19. Produced via immunoSEQ multiplex PCR; TCRdb's table is partial and in-frame only. The repertoire holds about 230,000 clones, 85% to 90% seen once, with roughly 12% in the top ten. The sequenced sample consisted of peripheral blood. Source of these receptors: a man between 50 and 59 years old with COVID-19, enrolled during active disease.

The genes are TRBV5-1 and TRBJ1-2; 11 bases match TRBD1. CDR1 is SGHRS, CDR2 YFSETQ, per germline. The CDR3 covers 13 residues. J lost 7 bases, V lost 3 bases, and 2 bases had no gene match. Here the CDR3 DNA reads TGCGCCAGCAGCTGGGGGACAGGGGGTGGCTACACCTTC. Its protein is CASSWGTGGGYTF.

The rearrangement links TRBV21-1 to TRBJ2-1; the table's TRBD2 call for D was not verified on the DNA. TRBV21-1 is given as a pseudogene. The CDR3 is 13 amino acids. The CDR3, as DNA: TGTGCCAGCAGCCCACGGCCGGGACTAGCGTGGTTCTTC. This gives the protein CASSPRPGLAWFF.

The table lists this clone with a few counts. This rearrangement joins TRBV12-3 or TRBV12-4 to TRBJ2-5, with 7 bases that match TRBD2. J was trimmed by 4 bases and V by 8 bases; bases with no gene match: 7. The CDR3 contains 13 residues. CDR3 DNA: TGTGCCAGCCGGCTGAGGGAGGGAGAGACCCAGTACTTC. Amino acid sequence: CASRLREGETQYF.

The V and J genes are TRBV6-2 or TRBV6-3 and TRBJ1-1; D call uncertain. Trimming pared 7 bases from V and 5 bases from J, leaving 14 bases between. Germline lookup yields CDR1 MNHEY and CDR2 SVGEGT. The CDR3 is 13 amino acids. CDR3 amino acids: CASTPMGRTEAFF. CDR3 nucleotide sequence: TGTGCCAGCACCCCCATGGGGAGGACTGAAGCTTTCTTT.

The V call is TRBV7-2, the J call TRBJ1-2, with 8 positions matching TRBD1. J gave up 3 bases and V 3 bases, and 6 bases lay outside the gene matches. The CDR3 runs 15 residues. CDR1 is SGHTA and CDR2 is FQGNSA in the germline V gene. The CDR3 sequence: CASSLRTGRDYGYTF. The CDR3 DNA sequence: TGTGCCAGCAGCTTGAGGACAGGGAGGGACTATGGCTACACCTTC.

A word on this clone: A junction end diverges from the germline sequence, so it may reflect a read error. V usage is TRBV7-9 and J usage is TRBJ2-5; 10 bases line up with TRBD2. Germline values: CDR1 SEHNR, CDR2 FQNEAQ (reference sequence). The CDR3 spans 13 residues. For the CDR3, the DNA is TGTGCCAGCAGCGTAGCGGGAGGAGAGACCCAGTACTTC. Protein product: CASSVAGGETQYF. Full variable domain (rest looked up from reference TRBV7-9 and TRBJ2-5): DTGVSQNPRHKITKRGQNVTFRCDPISEHNRLYWYRQTLGQGPEFLTYFQNEAQLEKSRLLSDRFSAERPKGSFSTLEIQRTEQGDSAMYLCASSVAGGETQYFGPGTRLLVL.

The chain recombines TRBV7-2 with TRBJ1-5; 8 bases line up with TRBD1. This CDR3 is 14 amino acids long. Trimming cost V 5 bases and J 6 bases; bases outside gene matches: 6. Germline CDR1 SGHTA, CDR2 FQGNSA. The CDR3 DNA reads as TGTGCCAGCAGCAAGAATACAGGGGGTCAGCCCCAGCATTTT. It yields the protein CASSKNTGGQPQHF. Based on the CDR3 plus reference TRBV7-2 and TRBJ1-5, the full variable domain is GAGVSQSPSNKVTEKGKDVELRCDPISGHTALYWYRQSLGQGLEFLIYFQGNSAPDKSGLPSDRFSAERTGGSVSTLTIQRTQQEDSAVYLCASSKNTGGQPQHFGDGTRLSIL.

This clone is medium-sized by share. The chain has TRBV10-3 and TRBJ2-5; tentative D call: TRBD2 (6 bases). Germline V CDR1 and CDR2: ENHRY, SYGVKD. The CDR3 runs 15 residues. V was clipped by 3 bases and J by 7 bases, with 18 bases between them. CDR3 in DNA: TGTGCCATCAGTGAAATACTAACGCGGGGACGGACCCAGTACTTC. Protein product: CAISEILTRGRTQYF.

This sequence joins TRBV4-3 and TRBJ2-2, with 10 bases fitting TRBD2. Germline CDR1 and CDR2: LGHNA and YSLEER. This CDR3 is built from 16 residues. V gave up 5 bases and J gave up 3 bases; unmatched junction bases: 6. CDR3 region: CASSTPSGGYTGELFF. CDR3 nucleotides: TGCGCCAGCAGCACCCCTAGCGGGGGCTACACCGGGGAGCTGTTTTTT.

The V gene is TRBV12-5, the J gene TRBJ1-2, with 7 nucleotides matching TRBD1. With 0 bases clipped from V and 5 bases from J, the junction kept 15 bases outside the gene matches. CDR3 length: 18 amino acids. CDR1 is LGHNT and CDR2 is FRNRAP in the germline V gene. The CDR3 is CASGLVLWDSSSTYGYTF. CDR3 in DNA: TGTGCTAGTGGTTTGGTACTCTGGGACAGCTCTTCCACTTATGGCTACACCTTC. The whole variable domain, filled in from reference TRBV12-5 and TRBJ1-2, reads DARVTQTPRHKVTEMGQEVTMRCQPILGHNTVFWYRQTMMQGLELLAYFRNRAPLDDSGMPKDRFSAEMPDATLATLKIQPSEPRDSAVYFCASGLVLWDSSSTYGYTFGSGTRLTVV.

The DNA of the CDR3 is TGTGCCAGCAGCTTGGCCGGGGGGAGCTCGGCCGAGCAGTACTTC. This gives the protein CASSLAGGSSAEQYF. V gene TRBV5-4 combines with J gene TRBJ2-7; 7 nucleotides agree with TRBD2. From germline, CDR1 is SGHNT and CDR2 YYREEE (reference sequence). V lost 0 bases and J lost 6; bases outside the gene matches: 9. The CDR3 is 15 residues long.

The V gene is TRBV6-2 or TRBV6-3, the J gene TRBJ2-6, with D possibly being TRBD1 (5 bases). This CDR3 comprises 15 residues. Trimming stripped 5 bases from V and 0 bases from J, with 8 bases between. CDR1 is MNHEY, CDR2 SVGEGT, per germline. CDR3 protein: CASSPRVSGANVLTF. CDR3 in DNA: TGTGCCAGCAGTCCCAGGGTCTCTGGGGCCAACGTCCTGACTTTC.

This chain connects TRBV7-7 to TRBJ2-1; 8 nucleotides align to TRBD1. With V trimmed by 5 bases and J by 5 bases, 5 bases remained unmatched. The CDR3 loop spans 14 amino acids. Per germline, CDR1 SSHAT and CDR2 FNYEAQ (reference sequence). The CDR3: CASSLQGGNNEQFF. DNA for the CDR3: TGTGCCAGCAGCCTACAGGGGGGAAACAATGAGCAGTTCTTC.

The chain links TRBV7-9 to TRBJ1-2; no clear D gene. V was clipped by 5 bases and J by 5 bases, with 12 bases between them. The CDR3 has 13 residues. The germline gives CDR1 SEHNR, CDR2 FQNEAQ (reference sequence). The CDR3 spells CASSNSNGYGYTF. The CDR3 DNA reads TGTGCCAGCAGCAACAGCAATGGGTATGGCTACACCTTC.

The chain combines TRBV6-5 with TRBJ2-1; the match to TRBD2 covers 8 bases. Germline CDR1 MNHEY, CDR2 SVGAGI. The CDR3 sequence is 13 residues long. V lost 10 bases, J lost 8 bases, and 10 bases stayed unmatched. DNA of the CDR3: TGTGCCAACGGGTTCCGGGGGGGGGATGAGCAGTTCTTC. Its translation is CANGFRGGDEQFF.

The chain joins TRBV5-4 to TRBJ2-7; possibly TRBD2 for D (5 bases). With 2 bases removed from V and 7 bases from J, the gap between germline ends came to 19 bases. The V gene's germline CDR1 is SGHNT and CDR2 YYREEE (reference sequence). The CDR3 runs 15 residues. The CDR3 sequence: CASSLTGNQRGEQYF. The CDR3 region has the DNA TGTGCCAGCAGCTTAACGGGGAACCAAAGAGGGGAGCAGTACTTC.

The genes are TRBV15 and TRBJ2-5; 10 bases are shared with TRBD2. This CDR3 is built from 15 residues. CDR1 is LNHNV, CDR2 YYDKDF, per germline (reference sequence). V was clipped by 1 base and J by 5 bases; unmatched bases: 4. Written as DNA, the CDR3 is TGTGCCACCAGCAGAGCGGTTAGCGGGAGGGAGACCCAGTACTTC. Translating gives CATSRAVSGRETQYF.

The rearrangement uses TRBV5-6 and TRBJ2-7; D gene unclear. Germline assignment: CDR1 SGHDT and CDR2 YYEEEE. V lost 0 bases, J lost 7 bases, and 8 bases lay in between. The CDR3 contains 12 residues. The CDR3 DNA reads TGTGCCAGCAGCTTGGGGTCGGGTGAGCAGTACTTC. Translating gives CASSLGSGEQYF.

The chain uses TRBV19 and TRBJ2-2, with a tentative D call TRBD2 (6 bases). This CDR3 has 17 amino acids. V was clipped by 3 bases and J by 1 base, with 15 bases between them. Germline V gives CDR1 LNHDA, CDR2 SQIVND (reference sequence). Written as DNA, the CDR3 is TGTGCCAGTAGTATGGGGGGAAGAGCGCGGAACACCGGGGAGCTGTTTTTT. The encoded protein is CASSMGGRARNTGELFF. The complete variable domain, with remaining parts taken from reference TRBV19 and TRBJ2-2, reads DGGITQSPKYLFRKEGQNVTLSCEQNLNHDAMYWYRQDPGQGLRLIYYSQIVNDFQKGDIAEGYSVSREKKESFPLTVTSAQKNPTAFYLCASSMGGRARNTGELFFGEGSRLTVL.

The chain joins TRBV27 to TRBJ1-4; the D gene is possibly TRBD1 (6 bases). From germline, CDR1 is MNHEY and CDR2 SMNVEV (reference sequence). The CDR3 is 17 amino acids. The V gene lost 3 bases and the J gene lost 0 bases, with 14 bases spanning the gap. For the CDR3, the DNA is TGTGCCAGCAGTTTTTTGCAGGGGCCTGCAACTAATGAAAAACTGTTTTTT. It yields the protein CASSFLQGPATNEKLFF.

This chain links TRBV19 with TRBJ2-7; 10 positions match TRBD1. Per germline, CDR1 LNHDA and CDR2 SQIVND (reference sequence). The V gene end was trimmed by 5 bases and the J gene end by 5 bases; junction bases not matched to a gene: 6. This CDR3 is built from 14 residues. CDR3 nucleotide sequence: TGTGCCAGTAGTGCAAGACAGGGGGCTAACGAGCAGTACTTC. It yields the protein CASSARQGANEQYF.

This chain connects TRBV29-1 to TRBJ1-1, with 7 bases lining up with TRBD1. With V trimmed by 6 bases and J by 1 base, 2 bases remained unmatched. This CDR3 is 12 amino acids long. Germline V gene lookup returns CDR1 SQVTM and CDR2 ANQGSEA. The CDR3 loop is CSVGQENTEAFF. CDR3 DNA sequence: TGCAGCGTCGGACAGGAGAACACTGAAGCTTTCTTT.

This clone came up a few times. The chain employs TRBV29-1 and TRBJ2-2; D call uncertain. V lost 7 bases, J lost 2 bases, and 5 bases lay in between. The germline V gene encodes CDR1 SQVTM and CDR2 ANQGSEA. This CDR3 has 11 amino acids. The chain's CDR3 is CSAYNTGELFF. CDR3 bases: TGCAGCGCGTATAACACCGGGGAGCTGTTTTTT.

Only one count was recorded for this clone. The genes are TRBV7-9 and TRBJ1-5; tentative D call: TRBD1 (6 bases). The CDR3 contains 19 residues. V dropped 2 bases and J dropped 0 bases, with 20 bases sitting between them. Germline lookup yields CDR1 SEHNR and CDR2 FQNEAQ (reference sequence). The CDR3 is CASSLQRDNSVSSNQPQHF. Here the CDR3 DNA reads TGTGCCAGCAGCTTACAACGGGACAACAGCGTTTCTAGCAATCAGCCCCAGCATTTT.